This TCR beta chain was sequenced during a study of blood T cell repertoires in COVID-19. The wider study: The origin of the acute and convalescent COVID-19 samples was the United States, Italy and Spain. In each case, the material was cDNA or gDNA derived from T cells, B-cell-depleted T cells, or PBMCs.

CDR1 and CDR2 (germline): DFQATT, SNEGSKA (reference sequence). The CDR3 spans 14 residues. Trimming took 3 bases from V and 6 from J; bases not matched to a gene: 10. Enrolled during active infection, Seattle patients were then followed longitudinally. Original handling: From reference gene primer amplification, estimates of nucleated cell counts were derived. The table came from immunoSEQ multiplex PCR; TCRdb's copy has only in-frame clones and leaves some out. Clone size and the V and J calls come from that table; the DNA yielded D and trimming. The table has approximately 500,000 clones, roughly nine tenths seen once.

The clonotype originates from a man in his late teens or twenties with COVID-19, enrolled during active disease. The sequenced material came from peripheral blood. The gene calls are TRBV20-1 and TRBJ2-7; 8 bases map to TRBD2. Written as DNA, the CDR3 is TGCAGTGCTAGTAAGGCGGGGGGCTTGGTCGAGCAGTACTTC. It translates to CSASKAGGLVEQYF.